This TCR beta chain was captured by sequencing in a study of radiotherapy plus CTLA-4 blockade in lung cancer. Study context: Of all patients, approximately 19% responded objectively and approximately 29% showed disease control. Regarding the study as a whole: With interferon-beta, early dynamics of blood T cell clones were reported to best predict response.

Focal radiation and CTLA-4 blockade (ipilimumab) were tested in chemo-refractory metastatic non-small-cell lung cancer patients. The CDR3 has 19 amino acids. Trimming removed 4 bases from V and 0 bases from J, with 22 bases in between. Germline-derived CDR1 and CDR2 are MNHEY and SMNVEV (reference sequence). A word on this clone: Its antigen remains unknown.

Generated by immunoSEQ multiplex PCR, the TCRdb table keeps only in-frame clones and is missing some. The sample shows approximately 95,000 clones, roughly 80% of them seen only once. This specimen was peripheral blood, taken from a patient treated with radiotherapy plus ipilimumab. The origin of this receptor is a human donor with non-small cell lung cancer who had a partial response to radiotherapy plus ipilimumab. This sequence joins TRBV27 and TRBJ2-1, with D possibly being TRBD2 (6 bases). CDR3 residues: CASSSGAVGLRSSYNEQFF. CDR3 DNA: TGTGCCAGCAGTTCGGGAGCGGTAGGCCTCCGGAGCTCCTACAATGAGCAGTTCTTC.